This T cell receptor (beta chain) stems from a study of blood T cell repertoires in COVID-19. Study overall: COVID-19 samples, acute and convalescent, were from the United States, Italy and Spain. In each case, the material was cDNA or gDNA derived from T cells, B-cell-depleted T cells, or PBMCs.

Original analysis: Nucleated cell counts were estimated from reference gene primer amplification. Clones were read by immunoSEQ multiplex PCR, and TCRdb kept only the in-frame ones, dropping some. V and J calls and clone size come straight from that table; D and trimming were deduced from the DNA. This sample has 200,000 to 300,000 clones; approximately 91% occur once, and the top ten carry roughly 2.7%. Germline trimming cut 7 bases from V and 9 bases from J; bases unmatched to any gene: 13. CDR1 and CDR2 (germline): SQVTM, ANQGSEA. This CDR3 contains 14 residues. It was during active infection that Seattle patients were enrolled and then longitudinally followed.

The rearrangement joins TRBV29-1 to TRBJ2-1; 9 bases fit TRBD2. The sample consisted of peripheral blood. The TCR was taken from a person aged 18 to 35 with COVID-19, enrolled during active disease. CDR3 nucleotide sequence: TGCAGCGCCTGCCCTTGGCGGGAGGGATGTGAGCAGTTCTTC. The encoded protein is CSACPWREGCEQFF.